This T cell receptor beta chain is drawn from a study of T cell responses to AZD1222 COVID-19 vaccine. Study in general: Pooled together were second doses at about 4 or about 12 weeks.

This CDR3 region has 15 residues. Trimming took off 3 bases at V and 0 bases at J, with 12 bases between the two ends. Germline-derived CDR1 and CDR2 are SQVTM and ANQGSEA. The study, taken as a whole, reports: Spike was spanned by vaccine-associated CD4 TCRs, which were dominant at 160-218 and 743-854. White British ancestry dominated among donors, who included more females, and clonal diversity was possibly underestimated. Among those given AZD1222, only five or six were seropositive at baseline.

As to this clone: Its antigen is not identified.

The repertoire was sequenced with immunoSEQ multiplex PCR; TCRdb's copy has only in-frame clones and lacks some. The sample gives 170,000 or so clones, 90% of which show up once; around 1.5% is in the top ten. The origin of this receptor is an adult in good health. The chain uses TRBV29-1 and TRBJ1-3; D unclear. Sequencing used peripheral blood, obtained on day 0 of AZD1222 vaccination. In DNA form, the CDR3 reads TGCAGCGTTGATTTAGGGCCCAACTCTGGAAACACCATATATTTT. As protein: CSVDLGPNSGNTIYF. Looking up the rest from reference TRBV29-1 and TRBJ1-3 gives the full variable domain: SAVISQKPSRDICQRGTSLTIQCQVDSQVTMMFWYRQQPGQSLTLIATANQGSEATYESGFVIDKFPISRPNLTFSTLTVSNMSPEDSSIYLCSVDLGPNSGNTIYFGEGSWLTVV.